The 22 T cell receptor beta chains presented below share a single source sample, sequenced in a study of regulatory T cells in long-lasting Graves disease. Regarding time point: newly diagnosed GD, antithyroid drugs for less than 3 months. The TCR library was made from RNA extracted from PBMCs. Sequencing libraries for TCR beta were prepared with iRepertoire HTBI primers and Arm-PCR of CDR3 regions. TCRdb recomputed calls from the multiplex PCR reads with MiXCR, one row per CDR3 protein. The repertoire consists of 400,000 to 500,000 distinct CDR3 sequences, with about 16% occurring once and the leading ten covering about 10%. These data also featured in a second study, about T cells in Graves' hyperthyroidism and ophthalmopathy.

The sample here was peripheral blood mononuclear cells (PBMCs), taken at new diagnosis, from a patient treated with antithyroid drugs. The receptors stem from a woman in her 30s with Graves disease.

A few counts support this clonotype. The gene calls are TRBV4-2 and TRBJ1-1; no clear D. Germline V gene sequence: CDR1 LGHNA, CDR2 YNFKEQ. Trimming pared 0 bases from V and 2 bases from J, leaving 13 bases between. The CDR3 spans 16 residues. This CDR3 reads CASSQDYVEGNTEAFF. The DNA for the CDR3 is TGTGCCAGCAGCCAAGATTATGTAGAGGGTAACACTGAAGCTTTCTTT.

This clonotype has at least ten counts. V is TRBV20-1 and J is TRBJ2-1; 11 bases are shared with TRBD2. The J call could be wrong; TRBJ2-5 is a better fit for the DNA end. Looked up from germline, CDR1 is DFQATT and CDR2 is SNEGSKA (reference sequence). There are 13 residues in the CDR3. The CDR3 sequence is CSEVTSGKETQYF. CDR3 DNA: TGCAGCGAGGTGACTAGCGGGAAGGAGACCCAGTACTTC.

This clonotype occurred many times. The J gene is TRBJ2-1, the V gene TRBV6-2 or TRBV6-3; the match to TRBD2 covers 10 bases. Germline V CDR1 and CDR2: MNHEY, SVGEGT. The CDR3 contains 12 residues. After removal of 7 bases from V and 15 bases from J, the junction contained 9 bases not matched to a gene. CDR3 residues: CASKASGRALFF. The CDR3 bases are TGTGCCAGCAAAGCCAGCGGGAGGGCCCTGTTCTTC.

As for this clonotype: This is likely an artifact of a read error, given a far larger clone one base away. This chain uses TRBV27 with TRBJ2-3; D remains ambiguous. The CDR3 covers 16 residues. Looked up from germline, CDR1 is MNHEY and CDR2 is SMNVEV (reference sequence). CDR3 DNA sequence: TGTGCCAGCAGCTTAGATCTCCTCCCCGTCGGGTCTACGCGGTATTTT. This translates into CASSLDLLPVGSTRYF.

This clonotype was counted between two and nine times. A single base separates this from a much larger clone, so it may be a read error. The conserved phenylalanine or tryptophan is not found at the CDR3 terminus, so this likely reflects a read error. The CDR3 loop reads CASSLWTDSSYNEQFS. The CDR3 nucleotides are TGTGCCAGCAGTTTATGGACGGACAGCTCCTACAATGAGCAGTTCTCC. The rearrangement links TRBV28 to TRBJ2-1, with D tentatively TRBD1 (6 bases). Trimming took 0 bases from V and 0 from J, leaving 9 bases between them. CDR1 MDHEN and CDR2 SYDVKM come from the germline V gene. CDR3 length: 16 residues.

The CDR3 nucleotides are TGTGCCAGCAGTTTACCGGACAGGGTGTACAATGAGCAGTTCTTC. It translates to CASSLPDRVYNEQFF. The chain combines TRBV28 with TRBJ2-1; 8 nucleotides match TRBD1. There are 15 residues in the CDR3. V lost 2 bases to trimming and J lost 4 bases; unmatched junction nucleotides: 4. The germline CDR1 and CDR2 sequences are MDHEN and SYDVKM.

This clonotype has ten or more counts. The J gene is TRBJ2-7, the V gene TRBV6-1; no clear D gene. The CDR3 extends over 11 amino acids. The V end was cut by 3 bases, the J end by 0 bases, with 0 bases between. Germline assignment: CDR1 MNHNS and CDR2 SASEGT. CDR3: CASSDSYEQYF. CDR3 coding DNA: TGTGCCAGCAGTGACTCCTACGAGCAGTACTTC.

The chain is built from TRBV13 and TRBJ2-2; 14 bases map to TRBD2. Germline CDR1 reads PRHDT; CDR2 reads FYEKMQ (reference sequence). After removal of 10 bases from V and 4 bases from J, the junction contained 5 bases not matched to a gene. The CDR3 loop spans 15 amino acids. CDR3 region: CATTSGRALTGELFF. CDR3 nucleotide sequence: TGTGCCACGACTAGCGGGAGGGCCCTCACCGGGGAGCTGTTTTTT.

This clonotype showed up many times. V usage is TRBV6-1 and J usage is TRBJ2-1; D gene unclear. V was pared by 6 bases and J by 15 bases, with 18 bases between. The CDR3 loop spans 12 amino acids. From germline, CDR1 is MNHNS and CDR2 SASEGT. The CDR3 region has the DNA TGTGCCAGCAGGCTGGGTGATCGGGCCCTGTTCTTC. This encodes CASRLGDRALFF.

This clonotype was found many times. The chain recombines TRBV7-3 with TRBJ2-3; 10 nucleotides agree with TRBD1. Germline loops: CDR1 SGHTA, CDR2 FQGTGA. V was clipped by 1 base and J by 6 bases; unmatched bases: 7. CDR3 length equals 16 residues. CDR3 nucleotide sequence: TGTGCCAGCAGCTTAAGCGACAGGGGGCCTTGGGATACGCAGTATTTT. This sequence encodes CASSLSDRGPWDTQYF.

This clonotype occurred many times. The V gene is TRBV27, the J gene TRBJ2-1, with 11 positions matching TRBD1. Germline V gene lookup returns CDR1 MNHEY and CDR2 SMNVEV (reference sequence). Trimming cost V 9 bases and J 7 bases; bases outside gene matches: 17. The CDR3 is 17 amino acids. DNA of the CDR3: TGTGCCAGTGTTGGGCACCCCGGGACAGGGGGATCTAATGAGCAGTTCTTC. Its translation: CASVGHPGTGGSNEQFF.

V gene TRBV15 combines with J gene TRBJ1-5; 9 positions agree with TRBD1. Per the germline V gene, CDR1 is LNHNV and CDR2 is YYDKDF (reference sequence). CDR3 size: 15 residues. V shed 4 bases and J 4 bases; nucleotides not matched to a gene: 5. The CDR3 sequence: CATSKDRGVNQPQHF. CDR3 coding DNA: TGTGCCACCAGCAAGGACAGGGGCGTGAATCAGCCCCAGCATTTT.

This sequence joins TRBV5-6 and TRBJ2-3, with D perhaps matching TRBD1 or TRBD2 (5 bases each). The ends were cut back, 5 bases at V and 3 bases at J, with 19 bases in the middle. Germline values: CDR1 SGHDT, CDR2 YYEEEE. This CDR3 is built from 16 residues. The CDR3 loop is CASRLIRDHTTDTQYF. The DNA of the CDR3 is TGTGCCAGCAGATTAATCCGGGACCACACGACAGATACGCAGTATTTT.

V and J are TRBV27 and TRBJ2-3; D is ambiguous. Trimming removed 0 bases from V and 4 bases from J, with 8 bases in between. In germline, CDR1 is MNHEY, CDR2 SMNVEV (reference sequence). There are 14 residues in the CDR3. CDR3 bases: TGTGCCAGCAGTTTATCGCAGCTAGCAGATACGCAGTATTTT. Amino acid sequence: CASSLSQLADTQYF.

The sample holds many counts of this clonotype. The chain links TRBV27 to TRBJ2-1; D gene unclear. The CDR3 loop spans 12 amino acids. Trimming stripped 2 bases from V and 10 bases from J, with 9 bases between. Germline CDR1 is MNHEY and CDR2 is SMNVEV (reference sequence). CDR3 DNA: TGTGCCAGCAGTTTAGTTGGTAAAGAGCAGTTCTTC. Protein sequence: CASSLVGKEQFF.

This clonotype has ten or more counts. The gene calls are TRBV3-1 and TRBJ2-1, with 9 bases matching TRBD2. The CDR3 totals 13 residues. V lost 6 bases, J lost 9 bases, and 6 bases stayed unmatched. Germline CDR1 is LGHDT and CDR2 is YNNKEL (reference sequence). For the CDR3, the DNA is TGTGCCAGCAGAGCGGGAGGCGGGAGTGAGCAGTTCTTC. It is translated as CASRAGGGSEQFF.

The sample holds many counts of this clonotype. This rearrangement joins TRBV7-8 to TRBJ1-1; 11 bases map to TRBD1. The CDR3 covers 16 residues. V shed 1 base and J 3 bases; nucleotides not matched to a gene: 4. Per germline, CDR1 SGHVS and CDR2 FQNEAQ. CDR3 region: CASSLGTGGADTEAFF. The CDR3, as DNA: TGTGCCAGCAGCTTAGGGACAGGGGGCGCCGACACTGAAGCTTTCTTT.

V usage is TRBV30 and J usage is TRBJ1-1; D is unclear. Germline lookup yields CDR1 GTSNPN and CDR2 SVGIG (reference sequence). V lost 4 bases and J 6 bases, leaving 12 bases between the germline ends. The CDR3 is 12 amino acids. CDR3 amino acids: CAWIRGIPEAFF. CDR3 sequence (DNA): TGTGCCTGGATCCGTGGAATCCCTGAAGCTTTCTTT.

Ten or more counts support this clonotype. This chain uses TRBV18 with TRBJ1-2, with D unclear. This CDR3 has 14 residues. The germline V and J ends were trimmed by 3 bases and 4 bases, with 12 bases remaining between them. Germline assignment: CDR1 KGHSH and CDR2 LQKENI. CDR3 protein: CASSPRDTGYGYTF. CDR3 nucleotides: TGTGCCAGCTCACCTCGAGACACCGGCTATGGCTACACCTTC.

The sample holds a few counts of this clonotype. CDR3 sequence: CASSLAAGVYNEQFF. Written as DNA, the CDR3 is TGTGCCAGCAGCTTAGCGGCGGGAGTCTACAATGAGCAGTTCTTC. V gene TRBV7-8 combines with J gene TRBJ2-1; TRBD2 aligns across 7 bases. Unmatched junction bases numbered 2, after V lost 0 bases and J lost 3 bases. Germline CDR1 and CDR2: SGHVS and FQNEAQ. The CDR3 spans 15 residues.

In its sample, this clonotype was seen many times. V usage is TRBV5-1 and J usage is TRBJ2-3; possible D gene TRBD2, 6 bases. This CDR3 has 15 amino acids. V was shortened by 0 bases and J by 2 bases, with 10 bases between the two germline ends. Per the germline V gene, CDR1 is SGHRS and CDR2 is YFSETQ. CDR3 coding DNA: TGCGCCAGCAGCTTGGTTCCGGGAGTCACAGATACGCAGTATTTT. Protein: CASSLVPGVTDTQYF.

This clonotype occurred many times. The rearrangement uses TRBV2 and TRBJ2-5, with D possibly being TRBD2 (6 bases). The CDR3 spans 14 residues. Trimming stripped 8 bases from V and 3 bases from J, with 16 bases between. CDR1 is SNHLY, CDR2 FYNNEI, per germline. CDR3 bases: TGTGCCAGCTTGGGGGGAGAGGCTAAAGAGACCCAGTACTTC. This translates into CASLGGEAKETQYF.